This T cell receptor beta chain was found in a study of long-term antiretroviral therapy in people with HIV. This CDR3 spans 12 amino acids. Germline V CDR1 and CDR2: SQVTM, ANQGSEA. The V and J ends lost 7 bases and 6 bases, in that order; junction bases with no gene match: 7. Overall study findings and caveats: When set beside controls, HIV repertoires had CDR3 length ranges that were narrower.

Sequencing relied on immunoSEQ assay v3.0, run at survey level. Sequencing was performed with immunoSEQ multiplex PCR; in TCRdb, only in-frame clones are kept and a portion is missing. This table has about 24,000 clones, roughly 95% appearing once. A word on this clone: Its antigen is currently unknown.

Participants who had HIV were, without exception, treated in the United States. Sequenced here: unsorted PBMCs, sampled 4.8 to 5 years after starting antiretroviral therapy. The chain employs TRBV29-1 and TRBJ1-2; 8 bases match TRBD1. The TCR originated in a woman aged 50 to 60 with HIV. In DNA form, the CDR3 reads TGCAGCGGTGAGGACAGGGTCGATGGCTACACCTTC. This translates into CSGEDRVDGYTF.